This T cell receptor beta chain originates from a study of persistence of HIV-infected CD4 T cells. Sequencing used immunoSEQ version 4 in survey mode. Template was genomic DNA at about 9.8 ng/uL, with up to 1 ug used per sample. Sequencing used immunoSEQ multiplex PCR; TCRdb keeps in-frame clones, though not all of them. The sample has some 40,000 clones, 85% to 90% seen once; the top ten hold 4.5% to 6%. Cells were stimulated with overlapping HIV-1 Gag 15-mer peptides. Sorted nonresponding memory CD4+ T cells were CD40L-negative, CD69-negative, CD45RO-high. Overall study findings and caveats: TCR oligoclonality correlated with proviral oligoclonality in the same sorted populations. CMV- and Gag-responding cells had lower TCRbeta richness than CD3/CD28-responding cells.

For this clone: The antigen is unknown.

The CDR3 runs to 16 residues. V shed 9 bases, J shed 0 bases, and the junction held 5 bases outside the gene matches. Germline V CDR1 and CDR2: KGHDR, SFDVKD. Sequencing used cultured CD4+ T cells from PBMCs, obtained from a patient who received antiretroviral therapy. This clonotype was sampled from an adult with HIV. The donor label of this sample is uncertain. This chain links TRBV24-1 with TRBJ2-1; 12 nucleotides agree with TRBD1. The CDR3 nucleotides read TGTGCCACCGGAGGGACAGGGGGCACCTCCTACAATGAGCAGTTCTTC. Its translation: CATGGTGGTSYNEQFF.